Listed here are 18 T cell receptor beta chains from one sample, sequenced in a study of T cell repertoires in cytomegalovirus infection. From the reads, TCRdb called clonotypes with MiXCR, one entry per CDR3 protein. This table has some 440,000 distinct CDR3 sequences, under 40% appearing once. Sequenced sample: PBMCs. The source of these receptors is a human donor in good health (CMV status not recorded). Some clones in this sample may be carry-over from other donors' samples.

In DNA form, the CDR3 reads TGTGCCAGCAGTTTAGTTGCCGGTGGCAATCAGCCCCAGCATTTT. Translating it yields CASSLVAGGNQPQHF. The J gene is TRBJ1-5, the V gene TRBV12-3 or TRBV12-4; no reliable D call. The CDR3 is 15 residues long. V was pared by 1 base and J by 2 bases, with 9 bases between.

This clonotype has a handful of counts. J is TRBJ2-5 and V is TRBV20-1, with TRBD2 identical over 11 bases. From germline, CDR1 is DFQATT and CDR2 SNEGSKA (reference sequence). V shed 4 bases and J 4 bases; nucleotides not matched to a gene: 8. CDR3 length: 15 amino acids. CDR3 in DNA: TGCAGTGCTATAAGCTCTAGCGGGGGGCTAGAGACCCAGTACTTC. It is translated as CSAISSSGGLETQYF.

This clonotype was seen repeatedly, ten times or more. The rearrangement joins TRBV7-8 to TRBJ1-5; perhaps TRBD1 as D (6 bases). This CDR3 is built from 14 residues. Germline CDR1 SGHVS, CDR2 FQNEAQ. V was trimmed by 5 bases and J by 4 bases, leaving 12 bases between them. CDR3 DNA sequence: TGTGCCAGCAGCGCAACAGGGCCGAATCAGCCCCAGCATTTT. This sequence encodes CASSATGPNQPQHF.

Comment on this clonotype: Because it lacks the conserved phenylalanine or tryptophan at the end, this CDR3 is likely a read error. The CDR3 coding sequence is TGTGCCAGCAGTGTCTCTTTTAGCGGGCCTAGCTCCTACAATGAGCAGTTCTTA. Protein sequence: CASSVSFSGPSSYNEQFL. The genes are TRBV6-1 and TRBJ2-1, with 7 bases aligning to TRBD2. Germline lookup yields CDR1 MNHNS and CDR2 SASEGT. Losses at the gene ends were 4 bases for V and 0 bases for J; bases not matched to a gene: 12. The CDR3 consists of 18 residues.

Concerning this clonotype itself: The final CDR3 position lacks the conserved phenylalanine or tryptophan, pointing to a likely read error. Because the CDR3's place on the DNA is in doubt, the DNA is left out and the CDR3 is given as listed by TCRdb. The gene calls are TRBV29-1 and TRBJ2-1; the table calls TRBD1, which could not be checked here. CDR1 is SQVTM, CDR2 ANQGSEA, per germline. From its first to its last residue, the CDR3 has 15 amino acids. The CDR3 spells CSVHNIGTARMIPFL.

This clonotype has just one count. The chain couples TRBV9 to TRBJ2-1, with 8 bases that match TRBD2. Germline V lookup: CDR1 SGDLS, CDR2 YYNGEE. The CDR3 consists of 16 residues. J was trimmed by 7 bases and V by 0 bases; bases with no gene match: 9. The CDR3 bases are TGTGCCAGCAGCGTAGCTACGGGGGGGCTTGGGAATGAGCAGTTCTTC. Encoded protein: CASSVATGGLGNEQFF.

The chain joins TRBV20-1 to TRBJ2-1; a weak D match, TRBD2 (6 bases). The CDR3 has 15 residues. The germline V and J ends were trimmed by 1 base and 7 bases, with 17 bases remaining between them. Germline V lookup: CDR1 DFQATT, CDR2 SNEGSKA (reference sequence). The CDR3 sequence is CSARGPTLARNEQFF. Here the CDR3 DNA reads TGCAGTGCTAGAGGTCCCACCCTAGCGCGGAATGAGCAGTTCTTC.

V gene TRBV28 combines with J gene TRBJ2-3; D may be TRBD1 (6 bases). Germline CDR1 and CDR2: MDHEN and SYDVKM. Trimming cost V 7 bases and J 4 bases, with 9 bases left between them. The CDR3 loop spans 12 amino acids. The CDR3 DNA sequence: TGTGCCAGCAAAAGGGGGTCAGATACGCAGTATTTT. Translation: CASKRGSDTQYF.

As to this clonotype: Compared with germline, one end of the junction differs, possibly owing to a read error. This chain uses TRBV7-8 with TRBJ2-5; D is unresolved. Germline loops: CDR1 SGHVS, CDR2 FQNEAQ. The CDR3 has 11 residues. The CDR3 sequence is CASSLAETHYF. The CDR3 region has the DNA TGTGCCAGCAGCTTAGCGGAGACCCATTACTTC.

This clonotype has just a few counts. The chain carries TRBV15 and TRBJ2-7, with 7 positions matching TRBD1. After removal of 0 bases from V and 11 bases from J, the junction contained 4 bases not matched to a gene. Per germline, CDR1 LNHNV and CDR2 YYDKDF (reference sequence). The CDR3 totals 12 residues. The CDR3 is CATSRDTGTEYF. The DNA of the CDR3 is TGTGCCACCAGCAGAGATACCGGGACAGAGTACTTC.

The chain carries TRBV4-1 and TRBJ1-2; TRBD1 agrees at 10 bases. V gave up 0 bases and J gave up 5 bases; unmatched junction bases: 18. The CDR3 is 20 residues long. Germline CDR1 reads MGHRA; CDR2 reads YSYEKL. CDR3 residues: CASSQDLGNPAGQGRYGYTF. As DNA, the CDR3 is TGCGCCAGCAGCCAAGATTTAGGGAACCCTGCGGGACAGGGGAGGTATGGCTACACCTTC.

The chain links TRBV9 to TRBJ2-7; D possibly corresponds to TRBD1 (6 bases). The germline V gene encodes CDR1 SGDLS and CDR2 YYNGEE. Trimming left V 0 bases short and J 6 bases short, with 10 bases between. CDR3 length: 13 residues. The CDR3 DNA is TGTGCCAGCAGCGTAGAGACCAGGGGCGAGCAGTACTTC. Translating it yields CASSVETRGEQYF. The full variable domain, rest sourced from reference TRBV9 and TRBJ2-7, is DSGVTQTPKHLITATGQRVTLRCSPRSGDLSVYWYQQSLDQGLQFLIQYYNGEERAKGNILERFSAQQFPDLHSELNLSSLELGDSALYFCASSVETRGEQYFGPGTRLTVT.

The chain couples TRBV18 to TRBJ2-1, with TRBD1 matching over 9 bases. Germline V gene lookup returns CDR1 KGHSH and CDR2 LQKENI. The CDR3 is 16 amino acids. Losses at the gene ends were 2 bases for V and 5 bases for J; bases not matched to a gene: 7. The CDR3 reads CASSPMGQGTDNEQFF. The CDR3 region has the DNA TGTGCCAGCTCACCAATGGGACAGGGAACGGACAATGAGCAGTTCTTC.

The J gene is TRBJ2-7, the V gene TRBV6-5, with 7 bases aligning to TRBD1. V shed 8 bases, J shed 0 bases, and the junction held 10 bases outside the gene matches. Germline lookup yields CDR1 MNHEY and CDR2 SVGAGI. There are 15 residues in the CDR3. Here the CDR3 DNA reads TGTGCCAGCGGCTCCAGGGGGAGAGGCTCCTACGAGCAGTACTTC. Protein sequence: CASGSRGRGSYEQYF.

Comment on this clonotype: A much larger clone lies one base from this, so it may be a read error. This sequence joins TRBV12-3 or TRBV12-4 and TRBJ2-5, with D possibly matching TRBD1 (5 bases). The CDR3 extends over 14 amino acids. The V end was cut by 6 bases, the J end by 5 bases, with 16 bases between. The CDR3 is CASSNEGASETQYF. In DNA, the CDR3 is TGTGCCAGCAGCAACGAAGGGGCGAGCGAGACCCAGTACTTC.

The chain recombines TRBV20-1 with TRBJ1-6; 7 bases agree with TRBD1. This CDR3 is built from 15 residues. Germline loops: CDR1 DFQATT, CDR2 SNEGSKA (reference sequence). Unmatched junction bases numbered 7, after V lost 1 base and J lost 7 bases. The CDR3 sequence: CSARGHQGDNSPLHF. CDR3 bases: TGCAGTGCTAGAGGACACCAGGGGGACAATTCACCCCTCCACTTT.

For this clonotype: The junction does not match germline at one end; this may be a read error. The V and J genes are TRBV19 and TRBJ1-2; maybe TRBD1 (6 bases). CDR1 and CDR2 (germline): LNHDA, SQIVND (reference sequence). This CDR3 is 15 amino acids long. CDR3 nucleotides: TGTGCCAGTACCCCTAAGGAAACAGGGTCCTATGGCTCCACCTTC. Translating gives CASTPKETGSYGSTF.

This clonotype turned up a few times. V is TRBV7-9 and J is TRBJ1-6, with 7 bases identical to TRBD1. Unmatched junction bases numbered 8, after V lost 5 bases and J lost 1 base. This CDR3 comprises 17 residues. Germline V gene lookup returns CDR1 SEHNR and CDR2 FQNEAQ (reference sequence). The CDR3 loop is CASSPAGRGSYNSPLHF. As DNA, the CDR3 is TGTGCCAGCAGCCCGGCGGGCAGGGGGTCCTATAATTCACCCCTCCACTTT.